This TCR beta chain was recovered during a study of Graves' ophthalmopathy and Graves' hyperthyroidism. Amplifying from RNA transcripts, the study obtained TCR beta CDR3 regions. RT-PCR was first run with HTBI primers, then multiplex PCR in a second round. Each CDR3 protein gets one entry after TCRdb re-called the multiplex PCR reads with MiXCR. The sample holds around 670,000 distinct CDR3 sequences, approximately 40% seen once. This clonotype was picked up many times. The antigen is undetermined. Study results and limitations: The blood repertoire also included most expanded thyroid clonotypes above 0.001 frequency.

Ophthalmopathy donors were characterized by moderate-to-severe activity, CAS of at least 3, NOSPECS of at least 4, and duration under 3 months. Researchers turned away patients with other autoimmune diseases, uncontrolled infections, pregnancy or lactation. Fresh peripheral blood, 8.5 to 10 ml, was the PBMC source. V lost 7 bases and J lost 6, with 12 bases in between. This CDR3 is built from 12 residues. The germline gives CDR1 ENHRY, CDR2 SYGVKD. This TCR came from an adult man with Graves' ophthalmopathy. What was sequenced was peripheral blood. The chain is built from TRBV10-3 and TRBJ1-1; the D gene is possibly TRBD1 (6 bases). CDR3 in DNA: TGTGCCATCACTTCAGGGGCCGCTGAAGCTTTCTTT. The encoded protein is CAITSGAAEAFF.